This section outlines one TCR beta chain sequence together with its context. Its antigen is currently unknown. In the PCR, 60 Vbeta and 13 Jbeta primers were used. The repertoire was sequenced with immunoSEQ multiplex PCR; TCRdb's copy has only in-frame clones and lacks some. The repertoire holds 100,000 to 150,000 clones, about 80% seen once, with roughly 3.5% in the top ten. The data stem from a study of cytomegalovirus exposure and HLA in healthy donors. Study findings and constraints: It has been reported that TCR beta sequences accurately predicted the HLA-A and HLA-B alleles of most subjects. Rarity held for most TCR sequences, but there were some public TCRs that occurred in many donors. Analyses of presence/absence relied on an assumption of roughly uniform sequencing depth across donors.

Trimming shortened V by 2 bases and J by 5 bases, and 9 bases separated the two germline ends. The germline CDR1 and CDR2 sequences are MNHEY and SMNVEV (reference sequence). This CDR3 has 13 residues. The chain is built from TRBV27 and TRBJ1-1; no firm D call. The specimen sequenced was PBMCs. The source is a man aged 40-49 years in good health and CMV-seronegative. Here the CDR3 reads CASSLGGGTEAFF. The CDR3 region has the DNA TGTGCCAGCAGTTTAGGTGGAGGGACTGAAGCTTTCTTT.